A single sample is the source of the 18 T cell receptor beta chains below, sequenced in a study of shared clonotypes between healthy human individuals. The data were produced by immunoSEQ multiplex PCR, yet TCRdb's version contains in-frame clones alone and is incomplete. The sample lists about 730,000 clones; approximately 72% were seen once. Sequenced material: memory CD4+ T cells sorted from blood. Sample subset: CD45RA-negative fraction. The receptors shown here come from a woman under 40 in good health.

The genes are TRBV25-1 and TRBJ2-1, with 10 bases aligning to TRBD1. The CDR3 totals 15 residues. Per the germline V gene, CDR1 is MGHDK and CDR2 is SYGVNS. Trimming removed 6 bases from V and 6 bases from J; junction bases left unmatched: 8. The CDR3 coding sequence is TGTGCCAGCAGCCGCTCCGGGACAGGGGTCAATGAGCAGTTCTTC. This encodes CASSRSGTGVNEQFF.

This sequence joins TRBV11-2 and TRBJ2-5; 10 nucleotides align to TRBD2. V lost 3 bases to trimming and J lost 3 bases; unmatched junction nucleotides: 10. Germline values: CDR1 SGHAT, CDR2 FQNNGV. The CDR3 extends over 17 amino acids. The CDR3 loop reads CASSLGALAGVEETQYF. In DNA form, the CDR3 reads TGTGCCAGCAGCTTGGGGGCTCTAGCGGGAGTAGAAGAGACCCAGTACTTC.

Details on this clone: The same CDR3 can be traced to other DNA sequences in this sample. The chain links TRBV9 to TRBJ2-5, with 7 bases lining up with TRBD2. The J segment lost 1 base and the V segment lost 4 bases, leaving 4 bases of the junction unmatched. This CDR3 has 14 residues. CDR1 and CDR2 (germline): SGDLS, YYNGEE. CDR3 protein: CASSPGTIQETQYF. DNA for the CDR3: TGTGCCAGCAGCCCAGGGACTATCCAAGAGACCCAGTACTTC.

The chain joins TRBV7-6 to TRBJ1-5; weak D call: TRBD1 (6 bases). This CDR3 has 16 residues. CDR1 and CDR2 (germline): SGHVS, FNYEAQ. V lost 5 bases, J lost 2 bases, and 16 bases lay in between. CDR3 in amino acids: CASSKRPGAGNQPQHF. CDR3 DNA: TGTGCCAGCAGCAAAAGGCCGGGGGCCGGCAATCAGCCCCAGCATTTT.

This CDR3 is CSVQGNEQFF. CDR3 in DNA: TGCAGCGTCCAGGGAAATGAGCAGTTCTTC. This sequence joins TRBV29-1 and TRBJ2-1; D possibly corresponds to TRBD1 (5 bases). Per the germline V gene, CDR1 is SQVTM and CDR2 is ANQGSEA. This CDR3 spans 10 amino acids. Trimming removed 6 bases at V and 7 bases at J, with 7 bases between.

In nucleotides, the CDR3 is TGCGCCACCAGTCAAGGGACAGAGAACACCGGGGAGCTGTTTTTT. It translates to CATSQGTENTGELFF. The chain has TRBV5-1 and TRBJ2-2; 7 nucleotides agree with TRBD1. Losses at the gene ends were 9 bases for V and 1 base for J; bases not matched to a gene: 9. The CDR3 consists of 15 residues. Germline V CDR1 and CDR2: SGHRS, YFSETQ. The whole variable domain, remainder taken from reference TRBV5-1 and TRBJ2-2, is KAGVTQTPRYLIKTRGQQVTLSCSPISGHRSVSWYQQTPGQGLQFLFEYFSETQRNKGNFPGRFSGRQFSNSRSEMNVSTLELGDSALYLCATSQGTENTGELFFGEGSRLTVL.

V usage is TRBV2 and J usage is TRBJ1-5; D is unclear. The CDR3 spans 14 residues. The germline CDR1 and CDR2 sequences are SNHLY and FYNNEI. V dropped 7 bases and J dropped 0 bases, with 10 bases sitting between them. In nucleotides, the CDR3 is TGTGCCAGCAATCGACGGAATAGCAATCAGCCCCAGCATTTT. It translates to CASNRRNSNQPQHF.

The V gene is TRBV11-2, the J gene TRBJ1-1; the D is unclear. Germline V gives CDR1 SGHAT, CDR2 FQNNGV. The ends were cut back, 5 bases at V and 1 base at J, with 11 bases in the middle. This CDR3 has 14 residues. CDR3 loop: CASSHFLGNTEAFF. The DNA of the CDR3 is TGTGCCAGCAGCCACTTCCTAGGGAACACTGAAGCTTTCTTT.

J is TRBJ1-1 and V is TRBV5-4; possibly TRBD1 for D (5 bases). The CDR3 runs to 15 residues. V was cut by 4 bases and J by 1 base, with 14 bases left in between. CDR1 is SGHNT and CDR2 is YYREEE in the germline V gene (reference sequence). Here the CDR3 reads CASSPKPTGNTEAFF. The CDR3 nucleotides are TGTGCCAGCAGCCCCAAGCCTACAGGGAACACTGAAGCTTTCTTT. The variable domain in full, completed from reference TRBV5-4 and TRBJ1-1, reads ETGVTQSPTHLIKTRGQQVTLRCSSQSGHNTVSWYQQALGQGPQFIFQYYREEENGRGNFPPRFSGLQFPNYSSELNVNALELDDSALYLCASSPKPTGNTEAFFGQGTRLTVV.

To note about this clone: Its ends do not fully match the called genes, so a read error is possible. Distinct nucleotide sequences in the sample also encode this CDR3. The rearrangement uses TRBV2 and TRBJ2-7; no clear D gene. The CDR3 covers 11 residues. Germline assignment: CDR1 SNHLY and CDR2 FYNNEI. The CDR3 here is CASSEVYEQYF. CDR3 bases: TGTGCCAGTAGTGAGGTCTACGAGCAGTACTTC.

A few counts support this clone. CDR3 residues: CASRREWFHEQFF. In DNA form, the CDR3 reads TGTGCCAGCAGGAGAGAATGGTTCCATGAGCAGTTCTTC. The chain carries TRBV25-1 and TRBJ2-1, with unresolved D. Germline CDR1 MGHDK, CDR2 SYGVNS. The V end lost 6 bases, the J end lost 8 bases, and 14 bases lay between the germline ends. The CDR3 is 13 residues long.

The CDR3 coding sequence is TGTGCCAGCAGTCGGATAGGGGGACTGGATACGCAGTATTTT. Its protein is CASSRIGGLDTQYF. The rearrangement links TRBV9 to TRBJ2-3; the D gene could be TRBD1 or TRBD2 (6 bases each). The CDR3 covers 14 residues. In germline, CDR1 is SGDLS, CDR2 YYNGEE. The V gene lost 5 bases and the J gene lost 6 bases, with 16 bases spanning the gap.

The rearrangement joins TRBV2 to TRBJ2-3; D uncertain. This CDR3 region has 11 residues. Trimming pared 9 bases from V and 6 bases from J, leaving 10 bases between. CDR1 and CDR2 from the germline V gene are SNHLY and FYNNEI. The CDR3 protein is CASEGRDTQYF. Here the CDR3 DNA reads TGTGCCAGTGAAGGGCGGGATACGCAGTATTTT.

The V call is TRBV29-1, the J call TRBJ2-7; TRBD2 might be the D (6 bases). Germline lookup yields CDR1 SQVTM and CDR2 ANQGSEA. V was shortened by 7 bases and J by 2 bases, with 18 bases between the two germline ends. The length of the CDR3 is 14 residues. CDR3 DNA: TGCAGCGCCGCTCGGGGGTTCCCGGCCTACGAGCAGTACTTC. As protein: CSAARGFPAYEQYF.

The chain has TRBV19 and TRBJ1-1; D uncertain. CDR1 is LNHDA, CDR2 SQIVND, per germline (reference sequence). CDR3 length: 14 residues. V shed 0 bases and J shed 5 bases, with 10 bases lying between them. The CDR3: CASSIESLWTEAFF. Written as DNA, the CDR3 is TGTGCCAGTAGTATAGAATCGTTGTGGACTGAAGCTTTCTTT.

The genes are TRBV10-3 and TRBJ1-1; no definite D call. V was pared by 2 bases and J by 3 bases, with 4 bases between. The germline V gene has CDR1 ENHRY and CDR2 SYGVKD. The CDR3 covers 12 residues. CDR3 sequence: CAISELDTEAFF. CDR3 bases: TGTGCCATCAGTGAGCTGGACACTGAAGCTTTCTTT.

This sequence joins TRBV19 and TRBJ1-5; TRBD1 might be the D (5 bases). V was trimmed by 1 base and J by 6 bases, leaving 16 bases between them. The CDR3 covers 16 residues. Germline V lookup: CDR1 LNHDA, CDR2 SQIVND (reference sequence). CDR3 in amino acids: CASSIAGGRGAQPQHF. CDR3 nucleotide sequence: TGTGCCAGTAGTATAGCTGGGGGACGGGGCGCTCAGCCCCAGCATTTT.

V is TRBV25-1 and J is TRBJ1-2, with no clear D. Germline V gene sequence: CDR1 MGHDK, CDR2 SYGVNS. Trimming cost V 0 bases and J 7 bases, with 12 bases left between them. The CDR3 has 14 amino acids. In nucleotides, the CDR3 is TGTGCCAGCAGTGAATATGGCGGGTTGGGTGGCTACACCTTC. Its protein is CASSEYGGLGGYTF.